This is a list of T cell receptor beta chains from one sample in a study of blood T cell repertoires in COVID-19. Clones were read by immunoSEQ multiplex PCR, and TCRdb kept only the in-frame ones, dropping some. The sample consists of 100,000 to 150,000 clones, 87% of them appearing once. Specimen: peripheral blood. The receptor source for this set is a woman between 70 and 85 years old with acute or convalescent COVID-19. CDR3s include the opening cysteine and the closing phenylalanine or tryptophan. The D gene is left open where the match is weak. Part of the rows lack a size; the others show once, few, many or a class for expanded clones.

j_call,cdr3_length,d_call,v_call,clone_size,cdr3_nt,cdr3_aa
TRBJ1-5,14,NA,TRBV10-3,NA,TGTGCCATCAGTGAGGACCCCCCAGGGCAGCCCCAGCATTTT,CAISEDPPGQPQHF
TRBJ1-1,14,NA,TRBV6-5,NA,TGTGCCAGCAGTTACAGGGGCAGGGACACTGAAGCTTTCTTT,CASSYRGRDTEAFF
TRBJ1-2,14,NA,TRBV5-1,once,TGCGCCAGCAGCTCGACCGGGACAACTTATGGCTACACCTTC,CASSSTGTTYGYTF
TRBJ1-1,13,TRBD1,TRBV7-3,few,TGTGCCAGCAGCTCCGACAGGGACACTGAAGCTTTCTTT,CASSSDRDTEAFF
TRBJ2-6,19,TRBD1,TRBV4-1,NA,TGCGCCAGCAGCCAAGATGCGGCAGGGGGCGCGAAAGGGGCCAACGTCCTGACTTTC,CASSQDAAGGAKGANVLTF
TRBJ2-5,13,NA,TRBV6-5,NA,TGTGCCAGCAAACCCGCGGGGTGGGGGACCCAGTACTTC,CASKPAGWGTQYF
TRBJ1-1,13,NA,TRBV28,NA,TGTGCCAGCAGTACGGGGGTGAACACTGAAGCTTTCTTT,CASSTGVNTEAFF
TRBJ2-7,14,TRBD2,TRBV10-2,NA,TGCGCCAGCACACCGGGACTAGCCACCTACGAGCAGTACTTC,CASTPGLATYEQYF
TRBJ1-5,15,NA,TRBV6-5,NA,TGTGCCAGCAGGTCCGGGAGGCAGGGTAATCAGCCCCAGCATTTT,CASRSGRQGNQPQHF
TRBJ1-2,15,TRBD1,TRBV18,NA,TGTGCCAGCTCACACTCACATACAGGGGGTTATGGCTACACCTTC,CASSHSHTGGYGYTF
TRBJ2-7,13,NA,TRBV28,NA,TGTGCCAGCATCCGAATAAGCCCCTACGAGCAGTACTTC,CASIRISPYEQYF
TRBJ2-1,15,TRBD2,TRBV9,NA,TGTGCCAGCAGCGTAGACAGCGGGGAGTACAATGAGCAGTTCTTC,CASSVDSGEYNEQFF
TRBJ2-7,14,NA,TRBV19,NA,TGTGCCAGTAGTATAGATTCTAGATCCTACGAGCAGTACTTC,CASSIDSRSYEQYF
TRBJ2-1,14,TRBD1,TRBV27,NA,TGTGCCAGCAGCCGACAGGGGTCCTACAATGAGCAGTTCTTC,CASSRQGSYNEQFF
TRBJ1-5,15,NA,TRBV5-6,NA,TGTGCCAGCAGCTTGTCAATCAGGGGTGAAGGGCCCCAGCATTTT,CASSLSIRGEGPQHF
TRBJ2-7,13,NA,TRBV5-1,NA,TGCGCCAGCAGCTTGGACAGTGGCTACGAGCAGTACTTC,CASSLDSGYEQYF
TRBJ1-1,15,TRBD1,TRBV18,NA,TGTGCCAGCTCCTTTGGACAGGGGGAGTTCTCTGAAGCTTTCTTT,CASSFGQGEFSEAFF
TRBJ1-5,15,NA,TRBV15,NA,TGTGCCACCAGCAAGGACGGAGGGATCTATCAGCCCCAGCATTTT,CATSKDGGIYQPQHF
TRBJ2-3,11,NA,TRBV11-3,NA,TGTGCCAGCAGCTCGGAGCGGTACTTGGATTTT,CASSSERYLDF
TRBJ1-6,14,NA,TRBV5-1,NA,TGCGCCAGCAGCTTTCGACAGGAGAATTCACCCCTCCACTTT,CASSFRQENSPLHF
TRBJ1-6,15,NA,TRBV4-1,once,TGCGCCAGCAGCCAAGATTTTACAGGGCGAACACCCCTCCACTTT,CASSQDFTGRTPLHF
TRBJ2-2,15,TRBD2,TRBV19,NA,TGTGCCAGTAGTATGAGCGGGGGGGCCCCCGGGGAGCTGTTTTTT,CASSMSGGAPGELFF
TRBJ2-1,13,TRBD1,TRBV29-1,NA,TGCAGCGTTGGACAGGGGGCTTCTAATGAGCAGTTCTTC,CSVGQGASNEQFF